The 5 T cell receptor beta chains below were found in one sample sequenced in a study of blood T cells in healthy people across ages (dated by TCRdb to the mid-2010s). Library preparation was by 5' RACE. Instrument used: Illumina HiSeq 2500. The second PCR ran for about 6 to 12 cycles and used a J-beta primer mix along with a sample-barcoded 5' primer. TCRdb reanalyzed the raw reads on its own, using fastp at Q25 for trimming and MiXCR for clone calling, and kept in-frame beta chains. All rows with the same CDR3 protein become a single entry with the most common DNA and genes. Counted in this sample were approximately 700,000 distinct CDR3 sequences; 32% of them appeared once. The top ten hold just over 15% of the sample. The sequenced material came from blood. All receptors come from a woman over 75 in good health. Donor details come from another sample of the same person, matched by shared clones.

This clonotype occurred many times. The genes are TRBV6-2 or TRBV6-3 and TRBJ2-6, with D hard to call. The germline gives CDR1 MNHEY, CDR2 SVGEGT. Trimming pared 7 bases from V and 2 bases from J, leaving 9 bases between. CDR3 length: 14 residues. The CDR3 DNA is TGTGCCAGCAAAGACACGGCTGGGGCCAACGTCCTGACTTTC. Translated, it gives CASKDTAGANVLTF.

The V gene is TRBV16, the J gene TRBJ1-1, with D possibly matching TRBD1 (5 bases). The CDR3 loop spans 14 amino acids. V lost 0 bases and J 6 bases, leaving 11 bases between the germline ends. Germline values: CDR1 KGHSY, CDR2 FQNENV. DNA for the CDR3: TGTGCCAGCAGCCAATCAGGGGTAGCTTCTGAAGCTTTCTTT. Translated, it gives CASSQSGVASEAFF.

On this clonotype itself: A much larger clone sits a single nucleotide away, making a read error possible. The chain combines TRBV7-2 with TRBJ1-1; possible D gene TRBD1, 6 bases. V dropped 8 bases and J dropped 6 bases, with 16 bases sitting between them. Germline values: CDR1 SGHTA, CDR2 FQGNSA. This CDR3 has 13 residues. The CDR3 coding sequence is TGTGCCAGCTCTACGGGCCAGGGGCCTGAAGCTTTCTTT. Its protein is CASSTGQGPEAFF.

J is TRBJ2-3 and V is TRBV4-1, with 8 bases aligning to TRBD2. The germline V gene encodes CDR1 MGHRA and CDR2 YSYEKL. The CDR3 covers 18 residues. J gave up 0 bases and V 4 bases, and 12 bases lay outside the gene matches. CDR3 residues: CASSPLGGGTPSTDTQYF. In nucleotides, the CDR3 is TGCGCCAGCAGCCCGCTGGGCGGGGGGACTCCTAGCACAGATACGCAGTATTTT.

This clonotype was seen at least ten times. The V call is TRBV18, the J call TRBJ2-7, with D perhaps TRBD1 or TRBD2 (5 bases each). In germline, CDR1 is KGHSH, CDR2 LQKENI. CDR3 length: 14 amino acids. V lost 1 base, J lost 1 base, and 8 bases lay in between. The CDR3: CASSPRGESYEQYF. The CDR3 coding sequence is TGTGCCAGCTCACCACGAGGGGAGTCCTACGAGCAGTACTTC.